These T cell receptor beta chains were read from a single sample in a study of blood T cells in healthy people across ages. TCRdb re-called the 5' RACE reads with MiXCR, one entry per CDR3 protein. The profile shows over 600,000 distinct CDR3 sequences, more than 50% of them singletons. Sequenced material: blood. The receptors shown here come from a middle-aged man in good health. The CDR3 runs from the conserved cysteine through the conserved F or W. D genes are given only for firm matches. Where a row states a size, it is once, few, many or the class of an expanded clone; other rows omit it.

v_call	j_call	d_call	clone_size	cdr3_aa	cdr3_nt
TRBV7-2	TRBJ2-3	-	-	CASSFPGQTTKHTQYF	TGTGCCAGCAGCTTCCCTGGACAGACAACGAAGCATACGCAGTATTTT
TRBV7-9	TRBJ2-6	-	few	CASSRTGHLSGANVLTF	TGTGCCAGCAGCCGTACGGGACACCTCTCTGGGGCCAACGTCCTGACTTTC
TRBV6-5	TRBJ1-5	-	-	CASRLGINQPQHF	TGTGCCAGCAGATTGGGAATCAATCAGCCCCAGCATTTT
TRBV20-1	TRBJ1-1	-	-	CSASTGQLNTEAFF	TGCAGTGCTAGCACCGGGCAACTGAACACTGAAGCTTTCTTT
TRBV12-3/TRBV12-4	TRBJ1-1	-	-	CASGSGVNTEAFF	TGTGCCAGCGGCTCAGGAGTGAACACTGAAGCTTTCTTT
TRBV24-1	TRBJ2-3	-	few	CATSDSPSTQYF	TGTGCCACCAGTGATTCCCCGAGCACGCAGTATTTT
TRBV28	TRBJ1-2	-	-	CASSTQGSLNYGYTF	TGTGCCAGCAGCACACAGGGTTCTCTAAACTATGGCTACACCTTC
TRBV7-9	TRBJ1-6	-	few	CASSPGRQDSPLHF	TGTGCCAGCAGCCCCGGCCGACAGGATTCACCCCTCCACTTT
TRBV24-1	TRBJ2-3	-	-	CATSDPGQNTDTQYF	TGTGCCACCAGTGACCCAGGACAGAACACAGATACGCAGTATTTT
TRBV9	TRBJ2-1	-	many	CASSVARQGGGEQFF	TGTGCCAGCAGCGTAGCTCGACAGGGAGGGGGGGAGCAGTTCTTC
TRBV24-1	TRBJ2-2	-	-	CATSASASNTGELFF	TGTGCCACCAGTGCGTCAGCGTCGAACACCGGGGAGCTGTTTTTT
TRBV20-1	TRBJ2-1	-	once	CSARDPGYRGNNEQFF	TGCAGTGCTAGAGACCCAGGCTACCGGGGGAACAATGAGCAGTTCTTC
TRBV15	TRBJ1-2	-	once	CAASRMDSDYGYTF	TGCGCCGCCAGCAGGATGGACAGTGACTATGGCTACACCTTC
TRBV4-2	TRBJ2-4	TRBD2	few	CASSHAGGPEEQYF	TGTGCCAGCAGCCACGCGGGAGGGCCGGAAGAGCAGTACTTC
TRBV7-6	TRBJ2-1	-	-	CASSFPAAGSTYNEQFF	TGTGCCAGCAGCTTTCCGGCGGCAGGATCTACCTACAATGAGCAGTTCTTC
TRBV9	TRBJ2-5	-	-	CASSAVGGWETQYF	TGTGCCAGCAGCGCCGTCGGGGGCTGGGAGACCCAGTACTTC
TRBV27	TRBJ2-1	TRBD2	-	CASSFKREGREQFF	TGTGCCAGCAGTTTTAAGCGGGAGGGCCGAGAGCAGTTCTTC
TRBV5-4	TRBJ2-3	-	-	CASSLAQGVDTQYF	TGTGCCAGCAGCTTGGCCCAGGGTGTAGATACGCAGTATTTT
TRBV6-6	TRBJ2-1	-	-	CASRIAALYNEQFF	TGTGCCAGCAGGATAGCGGCCCTATACAATGAGCAGTTCTTC
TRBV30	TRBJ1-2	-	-	CAWAGASYGYTF	TGTGCCTGGGCGGGTGCAAGCTATGGCTACACCTTC
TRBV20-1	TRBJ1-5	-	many	CSASRTTGSNQPQHF	TGCAGTGCCTCCCGCACGACAGGATCCAATCAGCCCCAGCATTTT
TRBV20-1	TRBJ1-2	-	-	CSARPGKDAGYGYTF	TGCAGTGCTAGGCCCGGGAAAGACGCAGGATATGGCTACACCTTC
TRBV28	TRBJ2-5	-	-	CASYLGGAQETRYF	TGTGCCAGCTACCTGGGGGGGGCCCAAGAGACCCGGTACTTC
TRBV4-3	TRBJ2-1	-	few	CASSQESPGNNEQFF	TGCGCCAGCAGCCAAGAGTCTCCGGGGAACAATGAGCAGTTCTTC
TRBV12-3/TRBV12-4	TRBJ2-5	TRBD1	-	CASSQTGTGGETQYF	TGTGCCAGCAGCCAAACCGGGACAGGAGGGGAGACCCAGTACTTC
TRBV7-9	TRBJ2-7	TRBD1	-	CASSLGQALDEQYF	TGTGCCAGCAGTTTAGGACAGGCTCTGGACGAGCAGTACTTC
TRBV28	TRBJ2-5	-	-	CASRKRGLPSGETQYF	TGTGCCAGCAGGAAACGGGGACTGCCGAGCGGTGAGACCCAGTACTTC
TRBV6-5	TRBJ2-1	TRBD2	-	CASSYLSGGVDEQFF	TGTGCCAGCAGTTACCTCTCGGGAGGGGTGGATGAGCAGTTCTTC
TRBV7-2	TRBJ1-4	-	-	CASSLESTNNEKLFF	TGTGCCAGCAGCTTAGAAAGCACCAATAATGAAAAACTGTTTTTT
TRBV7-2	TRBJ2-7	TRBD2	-	CASSIGLAVSITYEQYF	TGTGCCAGCAGCATAGGACTAGCGGTTTCTATCACCTACGAGCAGTACTTC
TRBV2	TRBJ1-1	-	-	CASRSRQNTEAFF	TGTGCCAGCAGAAGTAGACAGAACACTGAAGCTTTCTTT
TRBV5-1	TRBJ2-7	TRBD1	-	CASRFDRDHEQYF	TGCGCCAGCAGATTCGACAGGGACCACGAGCAGTACTTC
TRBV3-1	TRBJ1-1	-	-	CASSQGVGRGRLNTEAFF	TGTGCCAGCAGCCAAGGAGTGGGCAGGGGCCGGTTGAACACTGAAGCTTTCTTT
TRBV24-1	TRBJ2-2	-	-	CATSGSQFTGELFF	TGTGCCACCAGTGGTAGTCAGTTCACCGGGGAGCTGTTTTTT
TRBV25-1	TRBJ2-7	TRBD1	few	CASRDTGGSFEQYF	TGTGCCAGCAGGGACACAGGGGGCTCATTCGAGCAGTACTTC
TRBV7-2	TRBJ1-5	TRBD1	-	CASSLALVRQGAQPQHF	TGTGCCAGCAGCTTAGCCTTAGTCCGACAGGGGGCACAGCCCCAGCATTTT
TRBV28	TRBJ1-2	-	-	CASSTGLGYTF	TGTGCCAGCAGTACGGGTTTGGGCTACACCTTC
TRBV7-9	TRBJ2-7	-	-	CASSYPLSSYEQYF	TGTGCCAGCAGTTATCCCCTATCATCCTACGAGCAGTACTTC
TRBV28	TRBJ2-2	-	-	CASSLRRDTNTGELFF	TGTGCCAGCAGTTTACGGAGAGACACCAACACCGGGGAGCTGTTTTTT
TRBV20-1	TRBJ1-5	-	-	CSASRGVLYQPQHF	TGCAGTGCTTCAAGAGGGGTATTATATCAGCCCCAGCATTTT
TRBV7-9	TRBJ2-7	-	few	CASSFSRGGTYEQYF	TGTGCCAGCAGCTTTTCCAGGGGAGGGACCTACGAGCAGTACTTC
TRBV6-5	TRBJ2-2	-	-	CASSYSIIVATRKNTGELFF	TGTGCCAGCAGTTACTCGATTATCGTTGCCACTCGAAAGAACACCGGGGAGCTGTTTTTT
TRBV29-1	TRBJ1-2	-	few	CSAEDGRSYGYTF	TGCAGCGCTGAGGACGGGAGGAGCTATGGCTACACCTTC
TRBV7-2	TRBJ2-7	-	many	CASSLVITEQNEQYF	TGTGCCAGCAGCTTAGTTATCACGGAACAGAACGAGCAGTACTTC
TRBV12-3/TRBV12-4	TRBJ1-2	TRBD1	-	CASSFLGQGFGQGYTF	TGTGCCAGCAGTTTCCTGGGACAGGGGTTCGGTCAGGGCTACACCTTC
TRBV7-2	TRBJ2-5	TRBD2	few	CASSPHSLAGGPKTQYF	TGTGCCAGCAGCCCTCACTCCCTAGCGGGGGGGCCAAAGACCCAGTACTTC
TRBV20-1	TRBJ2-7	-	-	CSAHRSYGQYF	TGCAGTGCGCACAGGTCCTACGGGCAGTACTTC
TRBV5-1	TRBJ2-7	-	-	CASSPSTVAKNIPYF	TGCGCCAGCAGCCCTAGCACCGTAGCCAAAAACATTCCGTACTTC
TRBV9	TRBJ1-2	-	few	CASSGHSRLLYGYTF	TGTGCCAGCAGCGGTCATTCAAGGCTCCTCTATGGCTACACCTTC
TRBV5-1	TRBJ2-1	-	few	CASSPPEHEQFF	TGCGCCAGCAGCCCCCCCGAACATGAGCAGTTCTTC
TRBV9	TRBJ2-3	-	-	CASNPSWGGDTQYF	TGTGCCAGCAACCCCTCATGGGGCGGTGATACGCAGTATTTT
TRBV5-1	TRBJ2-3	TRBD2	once	CASSLELAETDTQYF	TGCGCCAGCAGCTTGGAACTAGCGGAGACAGATACGCAGTATTTT
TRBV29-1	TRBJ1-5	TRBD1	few	CSVGGTGGGNQPQHF	TGCAGCGTTGGGGGGACAGGGGGCGGAAATCAGCCCCAGCATTTT
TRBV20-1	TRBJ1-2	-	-	CSARGGTGGYTF	TGCAGTGCTAGAGGCGGTACAGGTGGCTACACCTTC
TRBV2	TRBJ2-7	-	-	CASSVIIYEQYF	TGTGCCAGCAGTGTAATCATCTACGAGCAGTACTTC
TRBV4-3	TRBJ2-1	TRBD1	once	CASSQGDRASNEQFF	TGCGCCAGCAGCCAAGGGGACAGGGCTTCCAATGAGCAGTTCTTC
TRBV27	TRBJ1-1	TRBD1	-	CASSRPPGTGDTEAFF	TGTGCCAGCAGCCGGCCTCCCGGGACAGGTGACACTGAAGCTTTCTTT
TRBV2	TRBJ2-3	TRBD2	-	CASSEAGSGLVLDTQYF	TGTGCCAGCAGTGAAGCGGGCTCGGGACTAGTTCTCGATACGCAGTATTTT
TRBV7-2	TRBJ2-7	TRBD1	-	CASSWDSPEQYF	TGTGCCAGCAGTTGGGACAGTCCCGAGCAGTACTTC